This is a list of T cell receptor beta chains from one sample in a study of shared clonotypes between healthy human individuals. Sequencing used immunoSEQ multiplex PCR; TCRdb keeps in-frame clones, though not all of them. The top ten hold more than 1.5% of the sample, which has approximately 740,000 clones, about 74% seen once. Material: memory CD4+ T cells sorted from blood. These receptors came from a young woman in good health. Both conserved end residues are part of each CDR3. A D gene is named only where the DNA matches it firmly. Size values are once, few and many counts, or a class for expanded clones, and some rows have none.

d_call	v_call	cdr3_length	clone_size	j_call	cdr3_aa	cdr3_nt
-	TRBV5-1	15	once	TRBJ2-1	CASSLDSSSYNEQFF	TGCGCCAGCAGCTTGGATAGTTCCTCCTACAATGAGCAGTTCTTC
-	TRBV2	14	-	TRBJ2-6	CASSDRVGANVLTF	TGTGCCAGCAGTGACAGGGTTGGGGCCAACGTCCTGACTTTC
-	TRBV5-4	13	-	TRBJ2-5	CASSLTLKETQYF	TGTGCCAGCAGCTTAACCCTTAAAGAGACCCAGTACTTC
-	TRBV6-6	12	-	TRBJ1-5	CASTSPGWPQHF	TGTGCCAGCACCTCCCCAGGGTGGCCCCAGCATTTT
-	TRBV28	11	-	TRBJ1-2	CASDGFGGYTF	TGTGCCAGCGACGGTTTCGGTGGCTACACCTTC
TRBD1	TRBV7-8	13	-	TRBJ2-5	CASGTGGAKTQYF	TGTGCCAGCGGCACAGGGGGCGCAAAGACCCAGTACTTC
-	TRBV29-1	12	-	TRBJ1-1	CSVEGVGTEAFF	TGCAGCGTTGAGGGTGTGGGGACTGAAGCTTTCTTT
TRBD1	TRBV27	14	-	TRBJ1-5	CASSRTGPNQPQHF	TGTGCCAGCAGTCGGACAGGGCCAAATCAGCCCCAGCATTTT
-	TRBV11-3	15	-	TRBJ1-1	CASSLGFGRRTEAFF	TGTGCCAGCAGCTTAGGATTCGGCAGAAGAACTGAAGCTTTCTTT
-	TRBV16	16	once	TRBJ1-2	CASSQRDGPKDYGYTF	TGTGCCAGCAGCCAGCGGGACGGGCCAAAGGACTATGGCTACACCTTC
-	TRBV29-1	14	-	TRBJ1-3	CSGTRDASGNTIYF	TGCAGCGGGACCCGGGACGCTTCTGGAAACACCATATATTTT
TRBD1	TRBV6-6	16	many	TRBJ1-4	CASSRRQGGWGEKLFF	TGTGCCAGCAGCCGACGACAGGGAGGGTGGGGTGAAAAACTGTTTTTT
-	TRBV21-1	16	-	TRBJ1-4	CASSKGEGLIFEKLFF	TGTGCCAGCAGCAAAGGTGAGGGGTTGATATTTGAAAAACTGTTTTTT
-	TRBV20-1	11	-	TRBJ2-5	CSALEPRAQYF	TGCAGTGCTCTAGAACCTCGGGCCCAGTACTTC
-	TRBV6-5	15	-	TRBJ1-1	CASSYGGTRNTEAFF	TGTGCCAGCAGTTACGGGGGCACGAGGAACACTGAAGCTTTCTTT
TRBD2	TRBV4-1	16	-	TRBJ2-3	CASSHAGTSIGDTQYF	TGCGCCAGCAGCCACGCCGGGACTAGCATCGGAGATACGCAGTATTTT
-	TRBV11-3	15	-	TRBJ2-3	CASSLGGTSTDTQYF	TGTGCCAGCAGCTTAGGGGGGACCAGCACAGATACGCAGTATTTT
-	TRBV4-1	17	-	TRBJ2-5	CASSQDNSPLSGETQYF	TGCGCCAGCAGCCAAGACAACAGTCCTCTATCGGGAGAGACCCAGTACTTC
-	TRBV18	15	-	TRBJ2-2	CASSPGHSNTGELFF	TGTGCCAGCTCACCAGGGCACTCGAACACCGGGGAGCTGTTTTTT
-	TRBV28	17	-	TRBJ2-2	CASSSPQGLTNTGELFF	TGTGCCAGCAGTTCGCCCCAGGGACTTACGAACACCGGGGAGCTGTTTTTT
TRBD1	TRBV29-1	15	once	TRBJ2-7	CSGTTGTGASYEQYF	TGCAGCGGCACGACCGGGACAGGGGCTTCCTACGAGCAGTACTTC
-	TRBV5-6	15	few	TRBJ2-7	CASSRRGAVSYEQYF	TGTGCCAGCAGCCGAAGAGGAGCGGTCTCCTACGAGCAGTACTTC
-	TRBV5-1	12	few	TRBJ2-7	CASSSGSYEQYF	TGCGCCAGCAGCTCAGGATCCTACGAGCAGTACTTC
TRBD2	TRBV9	16	few	TRBJ2-2	CASSVRGEGDTGELFF	TGTGCCAGCAGCGTAAGAGGGGAGGGCGACACCGGGGAGCTGTTTTTT
-	TRBV6-1	16	few	TRBJ2-7	CASSDFFLGGRDEQYF	TGTGCCAGCAGTGATTTTTTCCTCGGGGGCCGGGACGAGCAGTACTTC
TRBD2	TRBV5-1	18	-	TRBJ2-1	CASSLGDLWNGREGEQFF	TGCGCCAGCAGCTTGGGTGACTTGTGGAACGGGAGGGAGGGGGAGCAGTTCTTC
-	TRBV28	14	-	TRBJ1-4	CASSPRTEGEKLFF	TGTGCCAGCAGTCCCCGGACCGAGGGTGAAAAACTGTTTTTT
TRBD2	TRBV5-1	15	-	TRBJ2-1	CASSLASGGYNEQFF	TGCGCCAGCAGCTTGGCTAGCGGAGGCTACAATGAGCAGTTCTTC
-	TRBV4-1	16	-	TRBJ1-3	CASSQGGLNSGNTIYF	TGCGCCAGCAGCCAAGGAGGGCTTAACTCTGGAAACACCATATATTTT
-	TRBV5-1	15	-	TRBJ2-5	CASSLARGGGETQYF	TGCGCCAGCAGCTTGGCCAGGGGCGGAGGAGAGACCCAGTACTTC
-	TRBV27	15	-	TRBJ2-1	CASSLSGQNYNEQFF	TGTGCCAGCAGTTTATCGGGGCAGAACTACAATGAGCAGTTCTTC